Listed below are T cell receptor beta chains from one sample, sequenced in a study of CD8+ T cells in alopecia areata. The repertoire was sequenced with immunoSEQ multiplex PCR; TCRdb's copy has only in-frame clones and lacks some. The sample shows approximately 160,000 clones, 60% of them seen only once. Sequencing was performed on CD4+ T cells sorted from blood, taken at week 24, from a patient treated with tofacitinib. These receptors came from a human donor with alopecia areata. The CDR3 runs from the conserved cysteine through the conserved F or W. Each record gives: clone size, D gene, V gene, J gene, CDR3 protein, CDR3 DNA. D genes are given only for firm matches. The listing skips clone size in some rows; elsewhere it reads once, few, many or a size class.

clone_size: .; d_call: TRBD1; v_call: TRBV29-1; j_call: TRBJ1-1; cdr3_aa: CSVERQGGTEAFF; cdr3_nt: TGCAGCGTTGAACGACAGGGAGGGACTGAAGCTTTCTTT
clone_size: once; d_call: .; v_call: TRBV25-1; j_call: TRBJ2-7; cdr3_aa: CASSGGREQYF; cdr3_nt: TGTGCCAGCAGCGGGGGGCGCGAGCAGTACTTC
clone_size: .; d_call: .; v_call: TRBV7-9; j_call: TRBJ2-7; cdr3_aa: CASSDSRLAYEQYF; cdr3_nt: TGTGCCAGCAGCGATTCTAGGCTTGCCTACGAGCAGTACTTC
clone_size: .; d_call: TRBD2; v_call: TRBV5-6; j_call: TRBJ2-7; cdr3_aa: CASSFGLAGGPREQYF; cdr3_nt: TGTGCCAGCAGCTTCGGACTAGCGGGGGGGCCGCGGGAGCAGTACTTC
clone_size: .; d_call: .; v_call: TRBV11-3; j_call: TRBJ2-7; cdr3_aa: CASSLDIVYEQYF; cdr3_nt: TGTGCCAGCAGCTTGGACATTGTCTACGAGCAGTACTTC
clone_size: few; d_call: .; v_call: TRBV30; j_call: TRBJ1-4; cdr3_aa: CAWSYGQISTNEKLFF; cdr3_nt: TGTGCCTGGAGTTACGGACAGATATCAACTAATGAAAAACTGTTTTTT
clone_size: .; d_call: .; v_call: TRBV5-1; j_call: TRBJ2-5; cdr3_aa: CASSVAGPLGETQYF; cdr3_nt: TGCGCCAGCAGCGTTGCCGGGCCCCTGGGAGAGACCCAGTACTTC
clone_size: .; d_call: .; v_call: TRBV5-6; j_call: TRBJ2-7; cdr3_aa: CASSFVDDYEQYF; cdr3_nt: TGTGCCAGCAGCTTTGTGGATGACTACGAGCAGTACTTC
clone_size: .; d_call: TRBD1; v_call: TRBV2; j_call: TRBJ1-2; cdr3_aa: CASGGKGAGQLNYGYTF; cdr3_nt: TGTGCCAGCGGAGGGAAGGGGGCCGGGCAGCTTAACTATGGCTACACCTTC
clone_size: few; d_call: .; v_call: TRBV6-5; j_call: TRBJ2-2; cdr3_aa: CASSGVGELFF; cdr3_nt: TGTGCCAGCAGTGGCGTCGGGGAGCTGTTTTTT
clone_size: .; d_call: .; v_call: TRBV5-1; j_call: TRBJ2-7; cdr3_aa: CASSFQTVSYEQYF; cdr3_nt: TGCGCCAGCAGCTTCCAGACGGTCTCCTACGAGCAGTACTTC
clone_size: .; d_call: TRBD2; v_call: TRBV30; j_call: TRBJ2-5; cdr3_aa: CAWRLKGRGTQYF; cdr3_nt: TGTGCCTGGAGGCTGAAGGGGAGGGGGACCCAGTACTTC
clone_size: .; d_call: TRBD1; v_call: TRBV29-1; j_call: TRBJ2-7; cdr3_aa: CSVRQGIGYEQYF; cdr3_nt: TGCAGCGTCAGACAGGGGATCGGGTACGAGCAGTACTTC
clone_size: few; d_call: TRBD1; v_call: TRBV29-1; j_call: TRBJ1-2; cdr3_aa: CSASGTGGIFSANYGYTF; cdr3_nt: TGCAGCGCATCCGGGACAGGGGGAATATTTTCAGCTAACTATGGCTACACCTTC
clone_size: .; d_call: .; v_call: TRBV9; j_call: TRBJ1-2; cdr3_aa: CASSVSGTALDGYTF; cdr3_nt: TGTGCCAGCAGCGTATCCGGGACGGCCCTAGATGGCTACACCTTC
clone_size: .; d_call: TRBD1; v_call: TRBV11-2; j_call: TRBJ2-3; cdr3_aa: CASSTLRDREDTQYF; cdr3_nt: TGTGCCAGCAGTACACTCCGGGACAGGGAAGATACGCAGTATTTT
clone_size: .; d_call: .; v_call: TRBV27; j_call: TRBJ1-6; cdr3_aa: CASSPRALASPLHF; cdr3_nt: TGTGCCAGCAGTCCACGGGCCTTGGCTTCACCCCTCCACTTT
clone_size: .; d_call: .; v_call: TRBV29-1; j_call: TRBJ1-1; cdr3_aa: CSVTGPRGTEAFF; cdr3_nt: TGCAGCGTGACAGGCCCAAGGGGCACTGAAGCTTTCTTT
clone_size: .; d_call: TRBD1; v_call: TRBV5-1; j_call: TRBJ1-6; cdr3_aa: CASSSGQGDSPLHF; cdr3_nt: TGCGCCAGCAGCTCGGGACAGGGTGACTCACCCCTCCACTTT
clone_size: .; d_call: TRBD1; v_call: TRBV30; j_call: TRBJ1-1; cdr3_aa: CAWRGRGHNTEAFF; cdr3_nt: TGTGCCTGGAGGGGCAGGGGGCATAACACTGAAGCTTTCTTT
clone_size: .; d_call: .; v_call: TRBV29-1; j_call: TRBJ1-5; cdr3_aa: CSVVAGGQPQHF; cdr3_nt: TGCAGCGTGGTTGCGGGTGGGCAGCCCCAGCATTTT
clone_size: .; d_call: .; v_call: TRBV30; j_call: TRBJ1-4; cdr3_aa: CAWIPSPGGQKLFF; cdr3_nt: TGTGCCTGGATCCCCTCACCGGGGGGGCAAAAACTGTTTTTT
clone_size: many; d_call: .; v_call: TRBV15; j_call: TRBJ1-6; cdr3_aa: CATSREKSGESPLHF; cdr3_nt: TGTGCCACCAGCAGAGAAAAATCAGGGGAATCACCCCTCCACTTT
clone_size: .; d_call: TRBD1; v_call: TRBV19; j_call: TRBJ1-2; cdr3_aa: CASSLDRGNYGYTF; cdr3_nt: TGTGCCAGTAGCCTTGACAGGGGCAACTATGGCTACACCTTC
clone_size: .; d_call: .; v_call: TRBV30; j_call: TRBJ2-4; cdr3_aa: CAWSVPGAKNIQYF; cdr3_nt: TGTGCCTGGAGTGTACCAGGAGCCAAAAACATTCAGTACTTC
clone_size: few; d_call: TRBD1; v_call: TRBV5-1; j_call: TRBJ2-5; cdr3_aa: CASSFRDSQETQYF; cdr3_nt: TGCGCCAGCAGCTTCCGGGACAGCCAAGAGACCCAGTACTTC
clone_size: once; d_call: .; v_call: TRBV5-1; j_call: TRBJ1-5; cdr3_aa: CASSSGPHNQPQHF; cdr3_nt: TGCGCCAGCAGCTCGGGACCTCATAATCAGCCCCAGCATTTT